This T cell receptor (beta chain) was sequenced in a study of PD-L1 blockade in urothelial cancer. The time point denotes: pretreatment peripheral blood. This clone was picked up a small number of times. TCRdb keeps only in-frame clones here, not all; method: immunoSEQ multiplex PCR. This sample has roughly 45,000 clones, with 65% to 85% found just once. This specimen consisted of PBMCs, obtained around atezolizumab (anti-PD-L1) treatment. This receptor was obtained from a man in his sixties with urothelial cancer.

The CDR3 here is CASSPLRSGYGYTF. CDR3 nucleotides: TGCGCCAGCAGCCCGTTGAGGTCGGGCTATGGCTACACCTTC. The chain joins TRBV10-1 to TRBJ1-2; D uncertain. The V end lost 6 bases, the J end lost 4 bases, and 15 bases lay between the germline ends. The CDR3 extends over 14 amino acids. CDR1 is WNHNN, CDR2 SYGVQD, per germline (reference sequence).